What follows are 11 T cell receptor beta chains derived from one specimen sequenced in a study of T cells in Graves' hyperthyroidism and ophthalmopathy. RNA transcripts gave rise to amplified TCR beta CDR3 regions. When the TCR CDR3 underwent first-round RT-PCR, the HTBI primer set was used. TCRdb re-called the multiplex PCR reads through MiXCR, storing one row per CDR3 protein. The repertoire holds more than 350,000 distinct CDR3 sequences, with approximately 18% as singletons. Sequencing was carried out using blood. These TCRs come from a woman aged 25 to 39 with Graves' hyperthyroidism that later progressed to Graves' ophthalmopathy.

The chain recombines TRBV20-1 with TRBJ2-1; D unresolved. The CDR3 consists of 15 residues. Per the germline V gene, CDR1 is DFQATT and CDR2 is SNEGSKA (reference sequence). V lost 0 bases and J 5 bases, leaving 14 bases between the germline ends. The CDR3 bases are TGCAGTGCTAGAGATGGACGCTTAGTGGACAATGAGCAGTTCTTC. As protein: CSARDGRLVDNEQFF.

The J gene is TRBJ1-1, the V gene TRBV6-1; possible D gene TRBD1, 6 bases. V gave up 2 bases and J gave up 3 bases, with 7 bases separating them. The CDR3 totals 13 residues. Germline V CDR1 and CDR2: MNHNS, SASEGT. CDR3 region: CASSETGYTEAFF. CDR3 bases: TGTGCCAGCAGTGAAACAGGGTACACTGAAGCTTTCTTT.

This clonotype was counted ten times or more. This chain links TRBV6-5 with TRBJ2-5, with TRBD2 identical over 7 bases. The CDR3 has 16 amino acids. V lost 1 base, J lost 2 bases, and 7 bases stayed unmatched. In germline, CDR1 is MNHEY, CDR2 SVGAGI. The CDR3: CASSYLAGEGQETQYF. CDR3 nucleotide sequence: TGTGCCAGCAGTTACTTGGCGGGAGAGGGTCAAGAGACCCAGTACTTC.

This clonotype was recorded many times. The chain has TRBV7-2 and TRBJ1-2, with D possibly TRBD1 on 6 matching bases. V lost 5 bases and J lost 2, with 15 bases in between. The CDR3 runs 15 residues. Germline V gene data show CDR1 as SGHTA and CDR2 as FQGNSA. In DNA, the CDR3 is TGTGCCAGCAGCCCCTGGGACAAGCCAAACTATGGCTACACCTTC. This encodes CASSPWDKPNYGYTF.

This clonotype was counted a few times. The rearrangement uses TRBV20-1 and TRBJ2-6; no definite D call. CDR3 length: 15 residues. Trimming took 0 bases from V and 0 from J, leaving 6 bases between them. Per the germline V gene, CDR1 is DFQATT and CDR2 is SNEGSKA (reference sequence). The CDR3 loop reads CSARDQGSGANVLTF. CDR3 DNA: TGCAGTGCTAGAGATCAAGGCTCTGGGGCCAACGTCCTGACTTTC.

This clonotype showed up just once. This sequence may be a read error, since a much larger clone differs from it by one base. This sequence joins TRBV20-1 and TRBJ1-2; D uncertain. Germline assignment: CDR1 DFQATT and CDR2 SNEGSKA (reference sequence). Trimming took off 2 bases at V and 3 bases at J, with 16 bases between the two ends. CDR3 length: 15 residues. CDR3 protein: CSARLSASEYYGYTF. The CDR3 coding sequence is TGCAGTGCTAGATTGTCTGCGTCAGAATACTATGGCTACACCTTC.

The chain has TRBV19 and TRBJ1-1, with D possibly being TRBD1 (5 bases). Germline values: CDR1 LNHDA, CDR2 SQIVND (reference sequence). The CDR3 spans 12 residues. V lost 6 bases and J lost 7, with 12 bases in between. In nucleotides, the CDR3 is TGTGCCAGTAGCCCAAGGGACGGTGAAGCTTTCTTT. Its protein is CASSPRDGEAFF. Full variable domain (missing parts from reference TRBV19 and TRBJ1-1): DGGITQSPKYLFRKEGQNVTLSCEQNLNHDAMYWYRQDPGQGLRLIYYSQIVNDFQKGDIAEGYSVSREKKESFPLTVTSAQKNPTAFYLCASSPRDGEAFFGQGTRLTVV.

This rearrangement joins TRBV3-1 to TRBJ1-2; 12 nucleotides agree with TRBD1. CDR1 and CDR2 (germline): LGHDT, YNNKEL (reference sequence). V gave up 3 bases and J gave up 7 bases; unmatched junction bases: 15. The CDR3 runs 18 residues. The CDR3, as DNA: TGTGCCAGCAGCCAGCCTGGGGGGACAGGGGGCTCGGGCGCTGGCTACACCTTC. Protein sequence: CASSQPGGTGGSGAGYTF. Supplemented by reference TRBV3-1 and TRBJ1-2, the full variable domain reads DTAVSQTPKYLVTQMGNDKSIKCEQNLGHDTMYWYKQDSKKFLKIMFSYNNKELIINETVPNRFSPKSPDKAHLNLHINSLELGDSAVYFCASSQPGGTGGSGAGYTFGSGTRLTVV.

This clonotype came up a few times. V is TRBV7-2 and J is TRBJ1-2; 9 positions agree with TRBD1. Germline V gene lookup returns CDR1 SGHTA and CDR2 FQGNSA. V lost 5 bases, J lost 5 bases, and 6 bases stayed unmatched. The CDR3 covers 14 residues. CDR3 sequence: CASSQTGGAYGYTF. CDR3 DNA sequence: TGTGCCAGCAGCCAAACAGGGGGCGCTTATGGCTACACCTTC.

This sequence joins TRBV20-1 and TRBJ1-6; D is ambiguous. The germline CDR1 and CDR2 sequences are DFQATT and SNEGSKA (reference sequence). V lost 3 bases, J lost 4 bases, and 19 bases lay in between. CDR3 size: 17 residues. The CDR3 DNA reads TGCAGTGCTAGTAAGATATCCGGGTTGGGGTATAATTCACCCCTCCACTTT. This sequence encodes CSASKISGLGYNSPLHF.

This clonotype was counted ten times or more. This chain uses TRBV11-2 with TRBJ1-6, with a possible D match to TRBD1 (6 bases). The CDR3 runs to 15 residues. With 5 bases removed from V and 7 bases from J, the gap between germline ends came to 15 bases. CDR1 SGHAT and CDR2 FQNNGV come from the germline V gene. The CDR3 loop is CASSPRQVQNSPLHF. CDR3 DNA sequence: TGTGCCAGCAGCCCGCGACAGGTGCAAAATTCACCCCTCCACTTT. The variable domain in full, with the rest retrieved from reference TRBV11-2 and TRBJ1-6, is EAGVAQSPRYKIIEKRQSVAFWCNPISGHATLYWYQQILGQGPKLLIQFQNNGVVDDSQLPKDRFSAERLKGVDSTLKIQPAKLEDSAVYLCASSPRQVQNSPLHFGNGTRLTVT.